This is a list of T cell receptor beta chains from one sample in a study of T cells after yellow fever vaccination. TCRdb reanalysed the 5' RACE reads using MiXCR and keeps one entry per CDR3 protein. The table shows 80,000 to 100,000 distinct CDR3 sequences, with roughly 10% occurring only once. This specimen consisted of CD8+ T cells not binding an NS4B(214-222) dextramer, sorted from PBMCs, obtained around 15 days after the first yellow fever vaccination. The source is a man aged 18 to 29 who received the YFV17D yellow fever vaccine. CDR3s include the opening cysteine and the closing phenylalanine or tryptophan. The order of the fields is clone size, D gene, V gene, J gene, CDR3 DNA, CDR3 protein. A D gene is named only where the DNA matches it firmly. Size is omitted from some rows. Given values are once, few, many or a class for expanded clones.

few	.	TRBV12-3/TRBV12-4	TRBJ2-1	TGTGCCAGCAGTTTTAGGGTGGAGGGGGTATATGAGCAGTTCTTC	CASSFRVEGVYEQFF
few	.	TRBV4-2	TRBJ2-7	TGTGCCAGCAGCCAAGTTAAGGGGCGGGAGCAGTACTTC	CASSQVKGREQYF
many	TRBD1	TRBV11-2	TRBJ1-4	TGTGCCAGCAGCTTAGGACAGGGGAGCACTAATGAAAAACTGTTTTTT	CASSLGQGSTNEKLFF
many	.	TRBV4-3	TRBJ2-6	TGCGCCAGCAGCCAGGTGTCCGGGACTGGGGCCAACGTCCTGACTTTC	CASSQVSGTGANVLTF
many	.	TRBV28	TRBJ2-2	TGTGCCAGCAGTTTATGGGTCTCGACGAACACCGGGGAGCTGTTTTTT	CASSLWVSTNTGELFF
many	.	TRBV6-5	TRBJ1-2	TGTGCCAGCAGTTACACATACCGGTATTCCTATGGCTACACCTTC	CASSYTYRYSYGYTF
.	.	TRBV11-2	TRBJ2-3	TGTGCCAGCAGCTTTCGAGGGAGAGGCACAGATACGCAGTATTTT	CASSFRGRGTDTQYF
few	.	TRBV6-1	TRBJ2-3	TGTGCCAGCAAAACCGGGACTAGCACAGATACGCAGTATTTT	CASKTGTSTDTQYF
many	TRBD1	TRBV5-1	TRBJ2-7	TGCGCCAGCAGCTGGCGCCGGACAGGGATCGAGCAGTACTTC	CASSWRRTGIEQYF
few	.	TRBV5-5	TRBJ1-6	TGTGCCAGCAGCTTAAGTCCCCGAGAGAATTCACCCCTCCACTTT	CASSLSPRENSPLHF
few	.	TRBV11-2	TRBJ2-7	TGTGCCAGCAGCTTAGAGGGTTTGGCAGGGGACTCCTACGAGCAGTACTTC	CASSLEGLAGDSYEQYF
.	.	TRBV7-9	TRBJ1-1	TGTGCCAGCAGCCTCGACTTTTTCCCTGAAGCTTTCTTT	CASSLDFFPEAFF
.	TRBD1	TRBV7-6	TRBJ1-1	TGTGCCAGCAGCCTTAGACAGGGGGGGAACACTGAAGCTTTCTTT	CASSLRQGGNTEAFF
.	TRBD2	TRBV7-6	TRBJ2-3	TGTGCCAGCAGCTCGGGGATGCTAGCGGGGGCCACAGATACGCAGTATTTT	CASSSGMLAGATDTQYF
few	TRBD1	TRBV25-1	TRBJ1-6	TGTGCCAGCCAGACAGGGCTAAGAAATTCACCCCTCCACTTT	CASQTGLRNSPLHF
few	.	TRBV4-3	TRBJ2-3	TGCGCCAGCGAAGTCTGTTTCACAGATACGCAGTATTTT	CASEVCFTDTQYF
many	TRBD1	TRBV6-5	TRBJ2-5	TGTGCCAGCAGTTACTCGATCAGGGGGCCGGAGACCCAGTACTTC	CASSYSIRGPETQYF
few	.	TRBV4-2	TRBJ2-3	TGTGCCAGCAGCCAAGATGTAACGGCCACAGATACGCAGTATTTT	CASSQDVTATDTQYF
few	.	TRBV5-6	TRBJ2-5	TGTGCCAGCAGCTTCACACAGTCTCAAGAGACCCAGTACTTC	CASSFTQSQETQYF
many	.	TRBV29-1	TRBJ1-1	TGCAGCGTATCACCGGGACTGAACACTGAAGCTTTCTTT	CSVSPGLNTEAFF
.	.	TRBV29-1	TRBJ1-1	TGCAGCGTTGCTCAGGGAATGAACACTGAAGCTTTCTTT	CSVAQGMNTEAFF
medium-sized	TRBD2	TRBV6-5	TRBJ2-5	TGTGCCAGCAGTTACTCGGGACTAGCGGGGGGAGAGACCCAGTACTTC	CASSYSGLAGGETQYF
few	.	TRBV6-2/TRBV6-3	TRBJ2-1	TGTGCCAGCAGTTACCGTTATGAGCAGTTCTTC	CASSYRYEQFF
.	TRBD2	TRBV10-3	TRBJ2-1	TGTGCCATCAGCAAACGGACTAGCGGGGTATACAATGAGCAGTTCTTC	CAISKRTSGVYNEQFF
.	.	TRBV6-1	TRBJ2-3	TGTGCCAGCAGTGACATGGGGGCAGAGGGGACAGATACGCAGTATTTT	CASSDMGAEGTDTQYF
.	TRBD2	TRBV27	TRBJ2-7	TGTGCCACCGGGGGGATCTACGAGCAGTACTTC	CATGGIYEQYF
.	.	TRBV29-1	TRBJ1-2	TGCAGCGTCGTTCACGGGTCCTCCTATGGCTACACCTTC	CSVVHGSSYGYTF
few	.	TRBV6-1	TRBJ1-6	TGTGCCAGCAGCGACGGACACGATAATTCACCCCTCCACTTT	CASSDGHDNSPLHF
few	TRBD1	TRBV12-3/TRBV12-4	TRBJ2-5	TGTGCCAGCAGTTTGGCTTCTTACCCGCAGGGGGCAGAGACCCAGTACTTC	CASSLASYPQGAETQYF
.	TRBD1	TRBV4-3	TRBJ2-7	TGCGCCAGCAGCCACGGACAGGGGGCCTACGAGCAGTACTTC	CASSHGQGAYEQYF
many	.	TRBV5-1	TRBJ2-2	TGCGCCAGCCCCAACACCAACACCGGGGAGCTGTTTTTT	CASPNTNTGELFF
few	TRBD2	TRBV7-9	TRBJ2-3	TGTGCCAGCAGCTTAGTAGTCGGGGGGGATGGAGATACGCAGTATTTT	CASSLVVGGDGDTQYF
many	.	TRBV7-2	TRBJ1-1	TGTGCCAGCAGCTTTCTGAACACTGAAGCTTTCTTT	CASSFLNTEAFF
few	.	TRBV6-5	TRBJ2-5	TGTGCCAGCAGTTACTCTTATACGGGGGGCGCAGAGACCCAGTACTTC	CASSYSYTGGAETQYF
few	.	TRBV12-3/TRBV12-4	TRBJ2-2	TGTGCCAGCCTGGGGCGCCTGAACACCGGGGAGCTGTTTTTT	CASLGRLNTGELFF
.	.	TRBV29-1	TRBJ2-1	TGCAGCGTTGGGGAGTGGGGAATGCAGTTCTTC	CSVGEWGMQFF
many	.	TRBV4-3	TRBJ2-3	TGCGCCAGCAGCCAAGGTTCGGATAGCACAGATACGCAGTATTTT	CASSQGSDSTDTQYF
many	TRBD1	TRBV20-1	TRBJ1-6	TGCAGTGCTTGGAGGACAGGGGCGGATTCACCCCTCCACTTT	CSAWRTGADSPLHF
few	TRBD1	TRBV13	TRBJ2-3	TGTGCCAGCAGCGGGGAGACCGGGCCAGGGGGCAGCACAGATACGCAGTATTTT	CASSGETGPGGSTDTQYF
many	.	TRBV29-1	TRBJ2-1	TGCAGCGCCCCAGTCGAGGGGGCCTACAATGAGCAGTTCTTC	CSAPVEGAYNEQFF
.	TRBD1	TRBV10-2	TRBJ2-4	TGCGCCAGCACCAGGGGGATAGCCAAAAACATTCAGTACTTC	CASTRGIAKNIQYF
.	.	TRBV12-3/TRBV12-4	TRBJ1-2	TGTGCCAGCAGTACCGGACCGGGATTCTATGGCTACACCTTC	CASSTGPGFYGYTF
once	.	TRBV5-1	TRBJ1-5	TGCGCCAGGGGACGGAATAGCAATCAGCCCCAGCATTTT	CARGRNSNQPQHF
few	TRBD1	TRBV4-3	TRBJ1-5	TGCGCCAGCAGCCAATGGACAGGAGATAATCAGCCCCAGCATTTT	CASSQWTGDNQPQHF
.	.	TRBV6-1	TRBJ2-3	TGTGCCAGCAGCCCGGGACCCCTTACCCCAGATACGCAGTATTTT	CASSPGPLTPDTQYF